Presented here are 29 T cell receptor beta chains from one specimen sequenced in a study of T cells in women clearing cervical HPV infection. Libraries were prepared by immunoSEQ multiplex PCR; TCRdb keeps only in-frame clonotypes and omits some of them. The sample table includes 31,000 or so clones. The sample consisted of blood buffy coat. The receptors here all came from a woman aged 18 to 75 with a cervical HPV16 infection that either progressed to CIN3+ or cleared (not recorded which).

Details on this clone: The read halts 3 residues ahead of the CDR3 end, with the missing end drawn from the germline J gene. The J gene is TRBJ2-2, the V gene TRBV29-1; D is possibly TRBD2 (6 bases). Germline loops: CDR1 SQVTM, CDR2 ANQGSEA. CDR3 length equals 15 residues. CDR3 protein: CSAFTGLRANEKLFF. Incomplete CDR3 DNA: TGCAGCGCTTTTACGGGACTCAGGGCTAATGAAAAG.

A note on this clone: The CDR3 end is not reached by the read, which stops 3 residues before it; the germline J gene fills it in. V and J are TRBV30 and TRBJ2-1; the match to TRBD1 covers 8 bases. This CDR3 has 15 amino acids. V lost 1 base to trimming and J lost 5 bases; unmatched junction nucleotides: 7. The germline V gene encodes CDR1 GTSNPN and CDR2 SVGIG (reference sequence). The sequenced CDR3 bases are TGTGCCTGGAGTGAGCCGGGACAGGCCCACAATGAG. It codes for CAWSEPGQAHNE. The entire CDR3 protein reads CAWSEPGQAHNEQFF.

As to this clone: With the read ending 3 residues before the CDR3 end, the germline J gene is used to fill in that end. This sequence joins TRBV7-6 and TRBJ2-3; 8 bases fit TRBD2. The CDR3 has 16 amino acids. V lost 6 bases and J lost 0; bases outside the gene matches: 8. Per the germline V gene, CDR1 is SGHVS and CDR2 is FNYEAQ. CDR3 sequence: CASSRTSRNSTDTQYF. The DNA read from the CDR3 is TGTGCCAGCAGTCGGACTAGCCGTAATAGCACAGATACG.

In the case of this clone: The read terminates 3 residues ahead of where the CDR3 ends, so the germline J gene completes it. V usage is TRBV11-2 and J usage is TRBJ2-2, with 8 bases that match TRBD1. The V gene end was trimmed by 5 bases and the J gene end by 7 bases; junction bases not matched to a gene: 9. The germline gives CDR1 SGHAT, CDR2 FQNNGV. This CDR3 contains 15 residues. Here the CDR3 reads CASSPPTGVGGELFF. Partial CDR3 DNA: TGTGCCAGCAGCCCACCGACAGGGGTAGGCGGGGAG.

As for this clone: The read falls 3 residues short of the CDR3 end, and the missing part is taken from the germline J gene. The chain has TRBV19 and TRBJ2-3; TRBD2 agrees at 13 bases. The ends lost 3 bases at V and 6 bases at J; junction bases unmatched: 6. The V gene's germline CDR1 is LNHDA and CDR2 SQIVND (reference sequence). The CDR3 covers 16 residues. CDR3 region: CASSIRGTSGADTQYF. CDR3 DNA, as far as it was read: TGTGCCAGTAGTATTCGGGGGACTAGCGGGGCCGATACG.

As concerns this clone: The CDR3 is cut off 3 residues early in the read; its end comes from the germline J gene. J is TRBJ1-2 and V is TRBV19; D is ambiguous. In germline, CDR1 is LNHDA, CDR2 SQIVND (reference sequence). This CDR3 region has 12 residues. CDR3: CASSPSGYDYTF. Incomplete CDR3 DNA: TGTGCCAGTAGCCCTAGCGGCTACGAC.

Worth noting for this clone: The read finishes 3 residues shy of the CDR3 end, and the germline J gene is used to complete it. This CDR3 is also generated by other DNA sequences in the sample. The J gene is TRBJ1-2, the V gene TRBV20-1; D may be TRBD1 (6 bases). Germline CDR1 DFQATT, CDR2 SNEGSKA (reference sequence). V lost 0 bases, J lost 4 bases, and 15 bases lay in between. This CDR3 spans 15 amino acids. The CDR3 region is CSARDRGRGLYGYTF. CDR3 DNA, as far as it was read: TGCAGTGCTAGAGATCGTGGCAGGGGTCTCTATGGC.

A word on this clone: Read sequence stops 3 residues before the CDR3 end, and the germline J gene provides the missing end. V is TRBV18 and J is TRBJ1-1; D possibly corresponds to TRBD1 (5 bases). V was trimmed by 5 bases and J by 1 base, leaving 8 bases between them. Germline V CDR1 and CDR2: KGHSH, LQKENI. CDR3 length: 13 amino acids. CDR3 bases read: TGTGCCAGCTCAAACAGGCAGAACACTGAA. The encoded protein is CASSNRQNTE. The entire CDR3 sequence reads CASSNRQNTEAFF.

About this clone: The observed sequence ends 3 residues before the CDR3 terminus, with the missing tail filled in from the germline J gene. The genes are TRBV5-4 and TRBJ1-5; D might be TRBD1 (6 bases). This CDR3 is 12 amino acids long. The germline V gene has CDR1 SGHNT and CDR2 YYREEE (reference sequence). V lost 4 bases and J lost 6, with 8 bases in between. The CDR3 loop is CASSVDSQPQHF. Partial CDR3 DNA: TGTGCCAGCAGCGTGGACAGTCAGCCC.

Of note for this clone: The sequence runs out 3 residues before the end of the CDR3; the remainder is reconstructed from the germline J gene. The rearrangement joins TRBV19 to TRBJ2-1, with D unresolved. The germline V gene encodes CDR1 LNHDA and CDR2 SQIVND (reference sequence). V was cut by 7 bases and J by 4 bases, with 11 bases left in between. The CDR3 is 13 residues long. The DNA read from the CDR3 is TGTGCCAGTATCCCACGCGGTTACAATGAG. Translation: CASIPRGYNE. Given in full, the CDR3 is CASIPRGYNEQFF. Full variable domain (remainder filled in from reference TRBV19 and TRBJ2-1): DGGITQSPKYLFRKEGQNVTLSCEQNLNHDAMYWYRQDPGQGLRLIYYSQIVNDFQKGDIAEGYSVSREKKESFPLTVTSAQKNPTAFYLCASIPRGYNEQFFGPGTRLTVL.

Worth noting for this clone: Read coverage stops 3 residues before the CDR3 terminus; the germline J gene supplies the remainder. The chain employs TRBV20-1 and TRBJ2-3; the match to TRBD2 covers 11 bases. Germline values: CDR1 DFQATT, CDR2 SNEGSKA (reference sequence). The CDR3 is 17 residues long. V lost 3 bases and J lost 5; bases outside the gene matches: 13. The CDR3 sequence is CSARDEASGGPGDTQYF. CDR3 DNA (partial): TGCAGTGCTAGGGACGAAGCTAGCGGGGGGCCGGGAGATACG.

Points on this clone: The missing CDR3 end, 3 residues past where the read stops, is filled in from the germline J gene. The chain links TRBV7-9 to TRBJ1-4; TRBD1 matches at 9 bases. CDR1 is SEHNR and CDR2 is FQNEAQ in the germline V gene (reference sequence). With V trimmed by 6 bases and J by 4 bases, 3 bases remained unmatched. The CDR3 has 14 residues. The sequenced part of the CDR3 DNA is TGTGCCAGCAGTCCGGACAGGGGTAATGAAAAA. Translation: CASSPDRGNEK. The entire CDR3 is CASSPDRGNEKLFF.

Comment on this clone: The observed sequence ends 3 residues before the CDR3 terminus, with the missing tail filled in from the germline J gene. The chain recombines TRBV7-3 with TRBJ1-1; D uncertain. The CDR3 is made up of 15 amino acids. CDR1 is SGHTA and CDR2 is FQGTGA in the germline V gene. The V and J ends lost 5 bases and 3 bases respectively, with 16 bases between them. Here the CDR3 reads CASSQGQGLDTEAFF. The covered CDR3 bases are TGTGCCAGCAGCCAAGGGCAAGGGTTGGACACTGAA.

Regarding this clone: The CDR3 end falls 3 residues outside the read, so it is completed with the germline J gene. The chain joins TRBV10-2 to TRBJ1-1; tentative D call: TRBD1 (5 bases). The CDR3 contains 14 residues. In germline, CDR1 is WSHSY, CDR2 SAAADI. V lost 3 bases and J lost 4, with 12 bases in between. The CDR3 sequence is CASSDQGGGTEAFF. The sequenced part of the CDR3 DNA is TGCGCCAGCAGTGACCAGGGCGGGGGCACTGAA.

On this clone itself: From the germline J gene comes the end of the CDR3, since the read stops 3 residues before it. Other DNA sequences of this sample code for an identical CDR3. The gene calls are TRBV11-2 and TRBJ1-2, with 7 bases fitting TRBD1. The CDR3 runs 12 residues. Germline CDR1 reads SGHAT; CDR2 reads FQNNGV. The covered CDR3 bases are TGTGCCAGCAGCTTAACAGGGGACGGC. This sequence encodes CASSLTGDG. The entire CDR3 sequence reads CASSLTGDGYTF.

A remark on this clone: Read sequence stops 3 residues before the CDR3 end, and the germline J gene provides the missing end. V gene TRBV4-1 combines with J gene TRBJ2-7, with 11 bases identical to TRBD2. This CDR3 region has 15 residues. Germline lookup yields CDR1 MGHRA and CDR2 YSYEKL. V shed 3 bases and J 5 bases; nucleotides not matched to a gene: 6. CDR3 loop: CASSQISGRENEQYF. CDR3 DNA, as far as it was read: TGCGCCAGCAGCCAGATTAGCGGGAGGGAGAACGAG.

In the case of this clone: The read ends 3 residues before the CDR3 terminus; that terminus is restored from the germline J gene. This sequence joins TRBV2 and TRBJ2-1; D possibly corresponds to TRBD1 (6 bases). CDR1 and CDR2 (germline): SNHLY, FYNNEI. There are 12 residues in the CDR3. V was pared by 6 bases and J by 9 bases, with 12 bases between. Partial CDR3 DNA: TGTGCCAGCAGAGCTACAGGGCTTGAG. The encoded protein is CASRATGLE. In full, the CDR3 is CASRATGLEQFF.

Turning to this clone: The read ends 3 residues shy of where the CDR3 ends; the end is completed using the germline J gene. V and J are TRBV7-6 and TRBJ2-2; 10 nucleotides align to TRBD1. Germline trimming cut 0 bases from V and 4 bases from J; bases unmatched to any gene: 8. The CDR3 is 18 residues long. In germline, CDR1 is SGHVS, CDR2 FNYEAQ. The CDR3 sequence: CASSLARGGQGVTGELFF. The sequenced CDR3 bases are TGTGCCAGCAGCTTAGCAAGGGGTGGACAGGGGGTCACCGGGGAG.

As to this clone: The read ends 3 residues shy of where the CDR3 ends; the end is completed using the germline J gene. The chain combines TRBV2 with TRBJ1-1; 9 bases fit TRBD1. Germline loops: CDR1 SNHLY, CDR2 FYNNEI. The V segment lost 6 bases and the J segment 5 bases; nucleotides outside the gene matches: 7. The CDR3 contains 14 residues. The DNA read from the CDR3 is TGTGCCAGCAGCCCGGGACAGGGTGGGACTGAA. Protein: CASSPGQGGTE. The complete CDR3 reads CASSPGQGGTEAFF.

Comment on this clone: At one end, the junction sequence differs from germline, possibly due to a read error. The read terminates 3 residues ahead of where the CDR3 ends, so the germline J gene completes it. The chain joins TRBV4-2 to TRBJ2-1; no reliable D call. CDR1 LGHNA and CDR2 YNFKEQ come from the germline V gene. This CDR3 region has 16 residues. Incomplete CDR3 DNA: TGCGCCAGCAGCCAAGAAGGCGGCGGCACCTACAATGAG. It encodes CASSQEGGGTYNE. In full, the CDR3 is CASSQEGGGTYNEQFF.

Points on this clone: The observed sequence ends 3 residues before the CDR3 terminus, with the missing tail filled in from the germline J gene. This sequence joins TRBV7-3 and TRBJ2-1; D may be TRBD1 (6 bases). Germline CDR1 reads SGHTA; CDR2 reads FQGTGA. V was shortened by 0 bases and J by 1 base, with 16 bases between the two germline ends. The CDR3 consists of 18 residues. The CDR3 loop is CASSLTSSWDTSYNEQFF. CDR3 DNA (partial): TGTGCCAGCAGCTTAACTAGTTCGTGGGACACTTCCTACAATGAG.

Remarks on this clone: The read is 3 residues too short to cover the CDR3 end, so that end is filled in from the germline J gene. V usage is TRBV30 and J usage is TRBJ1-2; 10 nucleotides align to TRBD1. This CDR3 comprises 13 residues. With V trimmed by 1 base and J by 7 bases, 3 bases remained unmatched. The germline V gene encodes CDR1 GTSNPN and CDR2 SVGIG (reference sequence). The sequenced CDR3 bases are TGTGCCTGGAGTGAGGGACAGGGGTCTGGC. Translation: CAWSEGQGSG. The full-length CDR3 reads as CAWSEGQGSGYTF. The whole variable domain, remainder taken from reference TRBV30 and TRBJ1-2, is SQTIHQWPATLVQPVGSPLSLECTVEGTSNPNLYWYRQAAGRGLQLLFYSVGIGQISSEVPQNLSASRPQDRQFILSSKKLLLSDSGFYLCAWSEGQGSGYTFGSGTRLTVV.

Comment on this clone: The read ends 3 residues before the CDR3 terminus; that terminus is restored from the germline J gene. This sequence joins TRBV20-1 and TRBJ2-7; TRBD1 matches 7 bases. V dropped 5 bases and J dropped 3; count of bases not matched to a gene: 13. The CDR3 is 15 amino acids. The germline V gene has CDR1 DFQATT and CDR2 SNEGSKA (reference sequence). Incomplete CDR3 DNA: TGCAGTGCTTGGACAGGCGATAAGGGGGACTACGAG. Its translation: CSAWTGDKGDYE. The CDR3 in full is CSAWTGDKGDYEQYF.

In regard to this clone: At one of its ends the junction is not consistent with the germline gene, which may arise from a read error. The read ends 3 residues early relative to the CDR3; the germline J gene fills the gap. Other DNA variants within this sample encode the same CDR3. J is TRBJ1-3 and V is TRBV5-1, with TRBD1 as a possible D gene (5 bases). The CDR3 loop spans 17 amino acids. CDR1 is SGHRS, CDR2 YFSETQ, per germline. The covered CDR3 bases are TGCGCCAGCAGCCCCGAAGTGGTGGGGCACTCTGGAAACACG. Residues: CASSPEVVGHSGNT. The entire CDR3 protein is CASSPEVVGHSGNTIYF.

Concerning this clone: The read ends 3 residues early relative to the CDR3; the germline J gene fills the gap. This chain links TRBV18 with TRBJ2-7; D uncertain. Germline-derived CDR1 and CDR2 are KGHSH and LQKENI. V lost 6 bases and J lost 4, with 13 bases in between. The CDR3 is 13 amino acids. CDR3 loop: CASSPGRDYEQYF. The covered CDR3 bases are TGTGCCAGCTCCCCCGGTCGCGATTACGAG.

Comments on this clone: The observed sequence ends 3 residues before the CDR3 terminus, with the missing tail filled in from the germline J gene. V gene TRBV20-1 combines with J gene TRBJ2-5; D is perhaps TRBD2 (6 bases). There are 13 residues in the CDR3. Germline CDR1 and CDR2: DFQATT and SNEGSKA (reference sequence). Deletions cut 3 bases from V and 4 bases from J, with 12 bases between. Partial CDR3 DNA: TGCAGTGCTAGCGGCGGGGAGCTAGAGACC. Its translation: CSASGGELET. The whole CDR3 protein reads CSASGGELETQYF.

Comments on this clone: The read finishes 3 residues shy of the CDR3 end, and the germline J gene is used to complete it. This chain uses TRBV5-1 with TRBJ1-4; 9 nucleotides align to TRBD1. This CDR3 contains 15 residues. J lost 5 bases, V lost 3 bases, and 5 bases had no gene match. Germline-derived CDR1 and CDR2 are SGHRS and YFSETQ. The part of the CDR3 DNA that was read is TGCGCCAGCAGCTCGGGACAGGGCGGCAATGAAAAA. This sequence encodes CASSSGQGGNEK. From start to end, the CDR3 is CASSSGQGGNEKLFF.

The part of the CDR3 DNA that was read is TGCGCCAGCAGCTACGGGACAGGGGAGCGCGAG. Encoded protein: CASSYGTGERE. In full, the CDR3 reads CASSYGTGEREQYF. The gene calls are TRBV5-1 and TRBJ2-7; TRBD1 agrees at 10 bases. The read terminates 3 residues ahead of where the CDR3 ends, so the germline J gene completes it. The CDR3 loop spans 14 amino acids. Germline loops: CDR1 SGHRS, CDR2 YFSETQ. Trimming cost V 3 bases and J 6 bases; bases outside gene matches: 6.

With regard to this clone: The read halts 3 residues ahead of the CDR3 end, with the missing end drawn from the germline J gene. The chain couples TRBV29-1 to TRBJ2-1, with a possible D match to TRBD2 (5 bases). Between the trimmed V and J ends, which lost 4 bases and 0 bases, there was a span of 10 bases. The germline CDR1 and CDR2 sequences are SQVTM and ANQGSEA. CDR3 length equals 14 residues. The CDR3 here is CSVARAASYNEQFF. Incomplete CDR3 DNA: TGCAGCGTTGCGAGGGCAGCCTCCTACAATGAG.